This T cell receptor (beta chain) was captured in a study of T-cell memory formation after mild COVID-19. Across the whole study: TCR clusters largely stayed donor specific.

After removal of 6 bases from V and 4 bases from J, the junction contained 4 bases not matched to a gene. Per the germline V gene, CDR1 is MNHEY and CDR2 is SVGEGT. The CDR3 has 14 residues. From the 5' RACE reads, TCRdb called clonotypes with MiXCR, one entry per CDR3 protein. The sample lists 350,000 to 500,000 distinct CDR3 sequences, 20% occurring once. Whole-study results and caveats: Prior to infection, memory already included some responding clones, suggesting cross-reactive memory joined. Researchers report contracting CD4+ clones mostly in CM and EM, with CD8+ clones in EMRA. Second-wave clones reaching peak frequency on day 37 lacked confirmed SARS-CoV-2 specificity.

This clonotype was counted ten times or more. The antigen remains undetermined. The sequence was collected from an adult woman who had mild COVID-19 (a few samples of this study predate the infection). Cell type and time point are not known. Sequencing input: PBMCs or a T cell subset sorted from them (not recorded which). The J gene is TRBJ2-1, the V gene TRBV6-2 or TRBV6-3, with 9 bases fitting TRBD2. CDR3 sequence: CASRAAGGYNEQFF. In DNA, the CDR3 is TGTGCCAGCAGGGCAGCGGGGGGATACAATGAGCAGTTCTTC.